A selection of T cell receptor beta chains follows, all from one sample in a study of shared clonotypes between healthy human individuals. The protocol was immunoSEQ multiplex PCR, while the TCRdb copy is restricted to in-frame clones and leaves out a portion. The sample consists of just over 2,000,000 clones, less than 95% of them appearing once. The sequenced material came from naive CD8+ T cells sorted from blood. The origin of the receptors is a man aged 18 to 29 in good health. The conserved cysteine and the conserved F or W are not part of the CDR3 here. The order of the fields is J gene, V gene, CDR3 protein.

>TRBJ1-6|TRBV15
ATSRQGSDSPLH
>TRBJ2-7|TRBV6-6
ASSYGGGGYEQY
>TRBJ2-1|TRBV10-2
ASTLQGALNEQF
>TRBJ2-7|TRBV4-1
ASSQERGALYEQY
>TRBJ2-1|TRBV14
ASSQSYNEQF
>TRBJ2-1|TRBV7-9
ASSPPVSSSYNEQF
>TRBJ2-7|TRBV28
ASSVGTGLLSSYEQY
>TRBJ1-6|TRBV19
ASSLGQGPKSPLH
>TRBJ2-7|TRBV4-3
ASSQAGRDYEQY
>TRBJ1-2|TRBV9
ASSVGGGDGYT
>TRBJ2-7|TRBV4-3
ASSQDRGGYEQY
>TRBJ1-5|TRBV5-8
ASSSLYREASRWQPQH
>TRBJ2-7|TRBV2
ASSAIPGLSSYEQY
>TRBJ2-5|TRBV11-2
ASSSVTGTSGEETQY
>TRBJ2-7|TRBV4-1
ASSQVPPYEQY
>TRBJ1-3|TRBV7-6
ASTPQSSLTSGNTIY
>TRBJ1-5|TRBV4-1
GLHGTGACSNQPQH
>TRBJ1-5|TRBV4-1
ASSQFHSRTGERPQH
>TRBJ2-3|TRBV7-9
ASSLGAPEITDTQY
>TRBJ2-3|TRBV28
ASSSLVGATDTQY
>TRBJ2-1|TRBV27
ASAPPSGVFNEQF
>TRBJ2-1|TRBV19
ASSIGFYNEQF
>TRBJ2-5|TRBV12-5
ASGLGTGGRETQY
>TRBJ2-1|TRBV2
ASFSGRDYNEQF
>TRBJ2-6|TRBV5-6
ASSLWYSGANVLT
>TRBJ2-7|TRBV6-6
ASRTTSGNYEQY
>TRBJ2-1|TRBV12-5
ASGSGTSGAHYNEQF